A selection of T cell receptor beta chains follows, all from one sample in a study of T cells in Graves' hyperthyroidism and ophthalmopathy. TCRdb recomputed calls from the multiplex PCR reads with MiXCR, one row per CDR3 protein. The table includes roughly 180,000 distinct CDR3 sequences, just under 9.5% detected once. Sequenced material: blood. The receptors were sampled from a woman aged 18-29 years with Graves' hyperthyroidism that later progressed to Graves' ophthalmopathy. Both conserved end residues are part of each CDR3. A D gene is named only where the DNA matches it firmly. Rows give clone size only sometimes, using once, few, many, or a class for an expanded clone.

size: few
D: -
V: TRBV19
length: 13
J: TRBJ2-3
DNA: TGTGCCAGTTCAGGGGGGGGAGCAGATACGCAGTATTTT
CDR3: CASSGGGADTQYF

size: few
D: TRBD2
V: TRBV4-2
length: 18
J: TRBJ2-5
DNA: TGTGCCAGCAGCCCGTCCGGGACTAGCGGGCCGGAGGGAGAGACCCAGTACTTC
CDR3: CASSPSGTSGPEGETQYF

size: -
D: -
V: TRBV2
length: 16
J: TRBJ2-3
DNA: TGTGCCAGTTCAGCTCGGGTCAGGGTTTACATAGATACGCAGTATTTT
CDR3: CASSARVRVYIDTQYF

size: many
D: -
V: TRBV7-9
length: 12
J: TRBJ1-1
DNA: TGTGCCAGCAGCTTAGGGGCAGCCGAAGCTTTCTTT
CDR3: CASSLGAAEAFF

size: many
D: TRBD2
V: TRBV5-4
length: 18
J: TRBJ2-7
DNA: TGTGCCAGCAGCTTGGACACTAGCGGGAGTACCACCTCCTACGAGCAGTACTTC
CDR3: CASSLDTSGSTTSYEQYF

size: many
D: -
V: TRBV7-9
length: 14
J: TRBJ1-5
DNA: TGTGCCAGCAGTTTTGGGGAGAGCGGGGCGCCCCAGCATTTT
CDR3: CASSFGESGAPQHF

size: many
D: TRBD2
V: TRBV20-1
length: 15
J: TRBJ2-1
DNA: TGCAGTGCTAGAGTGGGGACTAGCGAGCTCAATGAGCAGTTCTTC
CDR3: CSARVGTSELNEQFF

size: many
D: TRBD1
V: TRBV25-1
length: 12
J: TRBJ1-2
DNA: TGTGCCAGTCAGACAGGGGGCTATGGCTACACCTTC
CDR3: CASQTGGYGYTF

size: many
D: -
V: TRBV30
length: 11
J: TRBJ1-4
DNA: TGTGCCTGGAGTGTAGAGTCTAACCTGTTTTTT
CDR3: CAWSVESNLFF

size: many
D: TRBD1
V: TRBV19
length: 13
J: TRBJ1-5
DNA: TGTGCCAGTATGTCGGACAGGGGGCAGCCCCAGCATTTT
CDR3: CASMSDRGQPQHF

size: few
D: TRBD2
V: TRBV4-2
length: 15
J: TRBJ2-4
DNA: TGTGCCAGCAGCCAAGCGGGACTAGAGGTTGACATTCAGTACTTC
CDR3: CASSQAGLEVDIQYF

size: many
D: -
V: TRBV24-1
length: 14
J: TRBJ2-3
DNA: TGTGCCACCAGTGATTTGGACCGCACAGATACGCAGTATTTT
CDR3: CATSDLDRTDTQYF

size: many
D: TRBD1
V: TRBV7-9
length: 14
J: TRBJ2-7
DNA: TGTGCCAGCAGCTTAGCGACAGGGTCCTACGAGCAGTACTTC
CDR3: CASSLATGSYEQYF

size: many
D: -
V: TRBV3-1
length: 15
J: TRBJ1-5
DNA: TGTGCCAGCAGCCAAGACCCGGGGATCGGTCAGCCCCAGCATTTT
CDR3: CASSQDPGIGQPQHF

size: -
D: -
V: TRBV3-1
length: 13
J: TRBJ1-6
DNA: TGTGCCAGCAGACAGGGATATAATTCACCCCTCCACTTT
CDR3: CASRQGYNSPLHF

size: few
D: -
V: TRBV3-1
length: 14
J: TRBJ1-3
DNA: TGTGCCAGCAGCCCCCAGTACTCTGGAAACACCATATATTTT
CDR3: CASSPQYSGNTIYF

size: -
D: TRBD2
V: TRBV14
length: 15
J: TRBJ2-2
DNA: TGTGCCAGCAGCTCTAGCGGGAGGGCATCCGGGGAGCTGTTTTTT
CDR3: CASSSSGRASGELFF

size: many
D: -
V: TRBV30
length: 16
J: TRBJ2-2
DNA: TGTGCCTGGGGGCGGCGTGGCGGAGCGAACACCGGGGAGCTGTTTTTT
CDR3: CAWGRRGGANTGELFF

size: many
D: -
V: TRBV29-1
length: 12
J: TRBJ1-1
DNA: TGCAGCGTTCCGAAACTCGGCACTGAAGCTTTCTTT
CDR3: CSVPKLGTEAFF

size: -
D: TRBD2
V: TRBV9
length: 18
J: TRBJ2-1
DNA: TGTGCCAGCAGCGCCCTTATAGCGGGAGGGCCGGGAAACAATGAGCAGTTCTTC
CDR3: CASSALIAGGPGNNEQFF

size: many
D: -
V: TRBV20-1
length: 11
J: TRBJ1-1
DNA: TGCAGGGCAGACTGGAACACTGAAGCTTTCTTT
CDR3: CRADWNTEAFF

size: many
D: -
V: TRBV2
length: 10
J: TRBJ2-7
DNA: TGTGCCAGCAGGAGGGACGAGCAGTACTTC
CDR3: CASRRDEQYF

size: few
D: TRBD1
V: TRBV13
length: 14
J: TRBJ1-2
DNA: TGTGCCAGCAGCTCCAGGACAGGGGTCTATGGCTACACCTTC
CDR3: CASSSRTGVYGYTF

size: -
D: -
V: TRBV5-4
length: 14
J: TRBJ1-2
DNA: TGTGCCAGCAGCTTGGTTGAGGGAGGCTATGGCTACACCTTC
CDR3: CASSLVEGGYGYTF

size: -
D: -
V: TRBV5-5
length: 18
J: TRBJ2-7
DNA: TGTGCCAGCAGCTACCATCCCCCTGGGGGGCGCATCTCCTACGAGCAGTACTTC
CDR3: CASSYHPPGGRISYEQYF

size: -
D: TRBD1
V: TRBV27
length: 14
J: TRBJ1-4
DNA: TGTGCCAGCAGTTCGGGACAGGGAAATGAAAAACTGTTTTTT
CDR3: CASSSGQGNEKLFF

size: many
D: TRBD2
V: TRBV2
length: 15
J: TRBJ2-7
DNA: TGTGCCAGCAGGGGGGGGTTAGGACATCCCCTGGAGCAGTACTTC
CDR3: CASRGGLGHPLEQYF

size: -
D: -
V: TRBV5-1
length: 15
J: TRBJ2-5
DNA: TGCGCCAGCAGCTTGAATACGCCCTATGGGGAGACCCAGTACTTC
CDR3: CASSLNTPYGETQYF

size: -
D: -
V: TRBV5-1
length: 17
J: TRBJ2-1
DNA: TGCGCCAGCAGCTTCCTCACCTACACTGAGGCCTACAATGAGCAGTTCTTC
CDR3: CASSFLTYTEAYNEQFF

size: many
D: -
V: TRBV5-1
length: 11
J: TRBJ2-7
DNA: TGCGCCAGCAGCAATTCCTACGAGCAGTACTTC
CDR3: CASSNSYEQYF

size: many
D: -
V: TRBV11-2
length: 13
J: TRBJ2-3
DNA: TGTGCCAGCAGCTTCAGGGGAACAGATACGCAGTATTTT
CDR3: CASSFRGTDTQYF

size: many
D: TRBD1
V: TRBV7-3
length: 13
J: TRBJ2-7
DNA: TGTGCCAGCAGCACGGGACAGGGGAGCGAGCAGTACTTC
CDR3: CASSTGQGSEQYF

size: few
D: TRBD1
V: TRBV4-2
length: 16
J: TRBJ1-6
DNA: TGTGCCAGCAGCCAAGGACAGGGGAGAGATAATTCACCCCTCCACTTT
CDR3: CASSQGQGRDNSPLHF

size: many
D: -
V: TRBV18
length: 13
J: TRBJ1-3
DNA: TGTGCCAGCTCACCCTCCTCTGGAAACACCATATATTTT
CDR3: CASSPSSGNTIYF

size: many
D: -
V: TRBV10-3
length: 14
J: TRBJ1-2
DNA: TGTGCCATCGGGACGGAGGGAACGGCAAGCGGCTACACCTTC
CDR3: CAIGTEGTASGYTF

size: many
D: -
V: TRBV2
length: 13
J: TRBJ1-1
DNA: TGTGCCAGCAGAGGACAGCAGAACACTGAAGCTTTCTTT
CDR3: CASRGQQNTEAFF

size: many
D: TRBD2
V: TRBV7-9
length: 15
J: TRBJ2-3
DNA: TGTGCCAGCAGCTTAGGACTAGCAAACGGTGAGGCGCAGTATTTT
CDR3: CASSLGLANGEAQYF

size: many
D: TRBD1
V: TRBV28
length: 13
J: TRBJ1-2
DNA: TGTGCCAGCAGAGACGGGACAGGGGACGGCTACACCTTC
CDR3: CASRDGTGDGYTF

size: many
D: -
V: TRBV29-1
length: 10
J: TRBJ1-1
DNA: TGCAGCGTTTCGGACACTGAAGCTTTCTTT
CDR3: CSVSDTEAFF

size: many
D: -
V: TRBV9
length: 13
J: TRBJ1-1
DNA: TGTGCCAGCAGCGGAACTCAGAACACTGAAGCTTTCTTT
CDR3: CASSGTQNTEAFF

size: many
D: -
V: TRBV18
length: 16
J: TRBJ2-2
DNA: TGTGCCAGCTCCCGAGGGACATCGGCCCTCACCGGGGAGCTGTTTTTT
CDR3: CASSRGTSALTGELFF

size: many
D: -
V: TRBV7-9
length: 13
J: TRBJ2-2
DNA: TGTGCCAGCAGCTTAGTGAATGCCGGGGAGCTGTTTTTT
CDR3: CASSLVNAGELFF

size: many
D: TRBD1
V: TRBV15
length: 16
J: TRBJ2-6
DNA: TGTGCCACCAGCAGGGACAGGAGCTCTGGGGCCAACGTCCTGACTTTC
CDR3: CATSRDRSSGANVLTF

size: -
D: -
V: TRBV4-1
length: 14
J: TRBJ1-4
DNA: TGCGCCAGCAGCCAAGCATCCGGCGGTGAAAAACTGTTTTTT
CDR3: CASSQASGGEKLFF

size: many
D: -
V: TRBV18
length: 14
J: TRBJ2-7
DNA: TGTGCCGGGTCCGACGGAGGCTACTCCTACGAGCAGTACTTC
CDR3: CAGSDGGYSYEQYF

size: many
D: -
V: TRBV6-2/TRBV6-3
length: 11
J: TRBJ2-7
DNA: TGTGCCAGCAGGATCTCAGGGCAGCAGTACTTC
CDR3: CASRISGQQYF

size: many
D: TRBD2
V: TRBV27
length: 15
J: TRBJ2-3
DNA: TGTGCCAGCAGTAAACTAGCGGGACGCACAGATACGCAGTATTTT
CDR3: CASSKLAGRTDTQYF

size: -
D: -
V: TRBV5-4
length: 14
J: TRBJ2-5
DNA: TGTGCCAGCAGCACTAAACTGAGCCAAGAGACCCAGTACTTC
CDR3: CASSTKLSQETQYF

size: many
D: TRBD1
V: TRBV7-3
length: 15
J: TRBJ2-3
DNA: TGTGCCAGCAGCTTCTCCGGACAGGGGGGAGATACGCAGTATTTT
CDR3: CASSFSGQGGDTQYF

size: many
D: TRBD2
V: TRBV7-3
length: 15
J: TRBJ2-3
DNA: TGTGCCAGCAGCTTCGGGGGGAGGGCCGAAGATACGCAGTATTTT
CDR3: CASSFGGRAEDTQYF

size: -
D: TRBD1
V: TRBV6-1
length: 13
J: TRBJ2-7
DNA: TGTGCCAGCCTCATGGGACAGGGTTACGAGCAGTACTTC
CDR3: CASLMGQGYEQYF

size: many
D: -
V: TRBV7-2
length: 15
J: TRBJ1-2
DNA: TGTGCCAGCAGCTTAGTCGGACTGGCTAACTATGGCTACACCTTC
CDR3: CASSLVGLANYGYTF